The 27 T cell receptor beta chains reported below all come from one sample, sequenced in a study of T cells in Graves' hyperthyroidism and ophthalmopathy. The source material, RNA transcripts, was used to amplify TCR beta CDR3 regions. An initial round of RT-PCR targeting the TCR CDR3 relied on the HTBI primer set. TCRdb redid the calling of the multiplex PCR reads with MiXCR, one entry per CDR3 protein. The sample comprises around 390,000 distinct CDR3 sequences, about 14% of which are singletons, and 20% rests with the top ten. Sequenced sample: blood. The receptors stem from a woman aged 30 to 39 with Graves' ophthalmopathy.

Note on this clonotype: This sequence may be a read error, since a much larger clone differs from it by one base. V and J are TRBV28 and TRBJ2-7; 8 bases are shared with TRBD1. Unmatched junction bases numbered 0, after V lost 0 bases and J lost 2 bases. Germline CDR1 MDHEN, CDR2 SYDVKM. There are 14 residues in the CDR3. This CDR3 is CASSLWGQAYEQYF. The CDR3 nucleotides are TGTGCCAGCAGTTTATGGGGACAGGCCTACGAGCAGTACTTC.

This clonotype was recorded many times. The genes are TRBV29-1 and TRBJ2-7; D unresolved. V gave up 4 bases and J gave up 0 bases, with 13 bases separating them. CDR3 length: 14 residues. CDR1 and CDR2 (germline): SQVTM, ANQGSEA. CDR3 nucleotides: TGCAGCGTTGGATCCGGTGGTATCTCCTACGAGCAGTACTTC. Encoded protein: CSVGSGGISYEQYF.

There are many counts of this clonotype. The CDR3, as DNA: TGTGCCAGCAGTGAATCCACGGGGAGGCTGCCTGAAGCTTTCTTT. Residues: CASSESTGRLPEAFF. The chain carries TRBV2 and TRBJ1-1; D is undetermined. The ends were cut back, 2 bases at V and 6 bases at J, with 16 bases in the middle. CDR1 and CDR2 (germline): SNHLY, FYNNEI. The CDR3 runs 15 residues.

This clonotype was recorded many times. As DNA, the CDR3 is TGTGCCAGTGCTCGGACAGGGGAGAGAGAGACCCAGTACTTC. Amino acid sequence: CASARTGERETQYF. V gene TRBV19 combines with J gene TRBJ2-5; 9 nucleotides agree with TRBD1. V lost 8 bases to trimming and J lost 4 bases; unmatched junction nucleotides: 8. Germline V gene sequence: CDR1 LNHDA, CDR2 SQIVND (reference sequence). CDR3 length: 14 residues. Full variable domain (outside the CDR3, taken from reference TRBV19 and TRBJ2-5): DGGITQSPKYLFRKEGQNVTLSCEQNLNHDAMYWYRQDPGQGLRLIYYSQIVNDFQKGDIAEGYSVSREKKESFPLTVTSAQKNPTAFYLCASARTGERETQYFGPGTRLLVL.

This clonotype occurred many times. The chain has TRBV7-8 and TRBJ1-1, with D perhaps TRBD1 (5 bases). Germline assignment: CDR1 SGHVS and CDR2 FQNEAQ. There are 11 residues in the CDR3. The V and J ends lost 2 bases and 9 bases respectively, with 7 bases between them. The chain's CDR3 is CASSLMGQAFF. The DNA for the CDR3 is TGTGCCAGCAGCTTAATGGGGCAAGCTTTCTTT.

CDR3 bases: TGTGCCAGCAGCTCAGTAAGGGTCATGAACACTGAAGCTTTCTTT. Encoded protein: CASSSVRVMNTEAFF. J is TRBJ1-1 and V is TRBV7-3; D is undetermined. The CDR3 loop spans 15 amino acids. Trimming pared 4 bases from V and 0 bases from J, leaving 12 bases between. Germline-derived CDR1 and CDR2 are SGHTA and FQGTGA.

The sample holds many counts of this clonotype. The chain uses TRBV30 and TRBJ2-7; tentatively, D is TRBD1 (5 bases). Germline V gene lookup returns CDR1 GTSNPN and CDR2 SVGIG (reference sequence). This CDR3 has 14 residues. V lost 4 bases to trimming and J lost 3 bases, with 16 bases between them. CDR3 residues: CAWNPDKPSYEQYF. The DNA of the CDR3 is TGTGCCTGGAACCCGGACAAACCCAGCTACGAGCAGTACTTC.

This clonotype was recorded a few times. The rearrangement uses TRBV19 and TRBJ2-1, with 10 bases that match TRBD2. Germline V lookup: CDR1 LNHDA, CDR2 SQIVND (reference sequence). The CDR3 length is 16 residues. Germline trimming cut 0 bases from V and 2 bases from J; bases unmatched to any gene: 1. CDR3 region: CASSIDLAGAYNEQFF. The CDR3 DNA reads as TGTGCCAGTAGTATAGACCTAGCGGGGGCCTACAATGAGCAGTTCTTC.

This clonotype came up many times. The chain uses TRBV12-3 or TRBV12-4 and TRBJ2-3, with 9 bases aligning to TRBD2. The CDR3 contains 16 residues. J was trimmed by 0 bases and V by 6 bases; bases with no gene match: 7. In nucleotides, the CDR3 is TGTGCCAGCAGGACCCTAGCGGGGACAAGCACAGATACGCAGTATTTT. This gives the protein CASRTLAGTSTDTQYF.

V usage is TRBV19 and J usage is TRBJ2-5, with 7 nucleotides matching TRBD1. With 3 bases clipped from V and 5 bases from J, the junction kept 3 bases outside the gene matches. The CDR3 spans 13 residues. CDR1 and CDR2 (germline): LNHDA, SQIVND (reference sequence). CDR3 DNA: TGTGCCAGTAGTATGTCAGGGGGTGAGACCCAGTACTTC. This sequence encodes CASSMSGGETQYF.

This clonotype occurred many times. J is TRBJ2-5 and V is TRBV2; D not resolved. Germline V gives CDR1 SNHLY, CDR2 FYNNEI. This CDR3 region has 14 residues. V gave up 6 bases and J gave up 2 bases, with 13 bases separating them. The CDR3 bases are TGTGCCAGCAGGGCTTTCGAGTCTCAAGAGACCCAGTACTTC. Its translation: CASRAFESQETQYF.

This clonotype came up many times. This chain links TRBV3-1 with TRBJ2-7; D possibly matches TRBD1 or TRBD2 (5 bases each). Germline loops: CDR1 LGHDT, CDR2 YNNKEL (reference sequence). This CDR3 comprises 15 residues. V gave up 4 bases and J gave up 0 bases, with 13 bases separating them. In nucleotides, the CDR3 is TGTGCCAGCAGCCCGGGACCGAGGAGCTCCTACGAGCAGTACTTC. Protein: CASSPGPRSSYEQYF.

The chain couples TRBV9 to TRBJ2-1; no clear D. Germline V lookup: CDR1 SGDLS, CDR2 YYNGEE. V was trimmed by 4 bases and J by 7 bases, leaving 15 bases between them. The CDR3 is 14 residues long. CDR3 DNA sequence: TGTGCCAGCAGCCCAACCCCTCTTTGGAATGAGCAGTTCTTC. It encodes CASSPTPLWNEQFF.

Many counts were recorded for this clonotype. The chain uses TRBV2 and TRBJ1-4; the match to TRBD1 covers 8 bases. Losses at the gene ends were 5 bases for V and 9 bases for J; bases not matched to a gene: 14. The CDR3 is 16 residues long. Germline loops: CDR1 SNHLY, CDR2 FYNNEI. CDR3 loop: CASSPPGQGGNQKLFF. The CDR3 nucleotides read TGTGCCAGCAGTCCTCCCGGACAGGGAGGGAATCAAAAACTGTTTTTT.

This clonotype has a count of ten or more. CDR3 in DNA: TGTGCCTGGAGTGTACGAGGGGCGGGGGAGCAGTACTTC. Protein product: CAWSVRGAGEQYF. The rearrangement joins TRBV30 to TRBJ2-7, with D perhaps TRBD2 (6 bases). The germline V gene has CDR1 GTSNPN and CDR2 SVGIG (reference sequence). The ends were cut back, 0 bases at V and 7 bases at J, with 13 bases in the middle. There are 13 residues in the CDR3.

This clonotype has a count of ten or more. The V call is TRBV13, the J call TRBJ2-4; D possibly corresponds to TRBD1 (6 bases). The V end was cut by 6 bases, the J end by 1 base, with 16 bases between. Germline loops: CDR1 PRHDT, CDR2 FYEKMQ (reference sequence). This CDR3 is 16 amino acids long. The CDR3 reads CASRQQGPLAKNIQYF. DNA of the CDR3: TGTGCCAGCAGGCAACAGGGACCCCTCGCCAAAAACATTCAGTACTTC.

This clonotype was seen repeatedly, ten times or more. This sequence joins TRBV24-1 and TRBJ2-5; D may be TRBD2 (6 bases). This CDR3 comprises 16 residues. Between the trimmed V and J ends, which lost 2 bases and 0 bases, there was a span of 12 bases. From germline, CDR1 is KGHDR and CDR2 SFDVKD. The DNA of the CDR3 is TGTGCCACCAGTGATTCGACTAGGATGTACCAAGAGACCCAGTACTTC. Its translation: CATSDSTRMYQETQYF.

This clonotype was recorded at least ten times. The J gene is TRBJ1-2, the V gene TRBV29-1; D is possibly TRBD1 (5 bases). The CDR3 is made up of 12 amino acids. Trimming cost V 7 bases and J 8 bases, with 17 bases left between them. Germline CDR1 is SQVTM and CDR2 is ANQGSEA. DNA for the CDR3: TGCAGCGCGCCTCGGGGAAGGGGCGGCTACACCTTC. It is translated as CSAPRGRGGYTF.

The chain combines TRBV19 with TRBJ1-2, with 7 nucleotides matching TRBD1. The germline gives CDR1 LNHDA, CDR2 SQIVND (reference sequence). The ends lost 5 bases at V and 3 bases at J; junction bases unmatched: 9. The CDR3 is made up of 15 amino acids. CDR3 in amino acids: CASSAEQGFYYGYTF. Written as DNA, the CDR3 is TGTGCCAGTAGTGCAGAACAGGGGTTTTACTATGGCTACACCTTC.

This clonotype was observed many times. The chain is built from TRBV7-2 and TRBJ2-7, with D possibly matching TRBD1 (6 bases). Germline CDR1 and CDR2: SGHTA and FQGNSA. The V gene lost 7 bases and the J gene lost 3 bases, with 10 bases spanning the gap. This CDR3 has 12 amino acids. CDR3 bases: TGTGCCAGCAACAGGGCCGGCTACGAGCAGTACTTC. This sequence encodes CASNRAGYEQYF.

This clonotype came up many times. This sequence joins TRBV24-1 and TRBJ2-1; D gene ambiguous. The ends were cut back, 5 bases at V and 5 bases at J, with 6 bases in the middle. The CDR3 is 12 amino acids. Germline assignment: CDR1 KGHDR and CDR2 SFDVKD. CDR3 sequence reads: CATSGENNEQFF. CDR3 nucleotides: TGTGCCACCAGTGGGGAAAACAATGAGCAGTTCTTC.

A note on this clonotype: A read error may be the cause here, since a much bigger clone is one base away. The chain has TRBV28 and TRBJ1-2; D gene uncertain. The CDR3 runs to 12 residues. From germline, CDR1 is MDHEN and CDR2 SYDVKM. The CDR3 DNA sequence: TGTGCCGGCAGGAGAACGGTCTATGGCTACACCTTC. Residues: CAGRRTVYGYTF.

In regard to this clonotype: With a much larger clone just one base away, this may be a read error. CDR3 nucleotides: TGTGCCAGCGGGACTAGCAATATCCCCTACGAGCAGTACTTC. Translated: CASGTSNIPYEQYF. This chain joins TRBV2 and TRBJ2-7; 9 bases align to TRBD2. V lost 8 bases and J lost 2; bases outside the gene matches: 7. The germline gives CDR1 SNHLY, CDR2 FYNNEI. The CDR3 totals 14 residues. Full variable domain (missing parts from reference TRBV2 and TRBJ2-7): EPEVTQTPSHQVTQMGQEVILRCVPISNHLYFYWYRQILGQKVEFLVSFYNNEISEKSEIFDDQFSVERPDGSNFTLKIRSTKLEDSAMYFCASGTSNIPYEQYFGPGTRLTVT.

This clonotype was counted at least ten times. The CDR3 DNA reads as TGTGCCAGCAGTTTGGACGGGGAATCCTACTACGAGCAGTACTTC. This encodes CASSLDGESYYEQYF. V is TRBV28 and J is TRBJ2-7, with D maybe TRBD2 (5 bases). Trimming pared 3 bases from V and 3 bases from J, leaving 15 bases between. The CDR3 consists of 15 residues. The V gene's germline CDR1 is MDHEN and CDR2 SYDVKM.

This clonotype has ten or more counts. The chain joins TRBV15 to TRBJ2-5; D ambiguous. V dropped 0 bases and J dropped 5 bases, with 7 bases sitting between them. The CDR3 is 13 residues long. Germline V gives CDR1 LNHNV, CDR2 YYDKDF (reference sequence). In DNA, the CDR3 is TGTGCCACCAGCAGAGAGCTCTGGGAGACCCAGTACTTC. Its translation is CATSRELWETQYF. Filled out from reference TRBV15 and TRBJ2-5, the complete variable domain reads DAMVIQNPRYQVTQFGKPVTLSCSQTLNHNVMYWYQQKSSQAPKLLFHYYDKDFNNEADTPDNFQSRRPNTSFCFLDIRSPGLGDTAMYLCATSRELWETQYFGPGTRLLVL.

This clonotype was seen a few times. The CDR3 sequence is CASSLVLAGVETQYF. The CDR3 coding sequence is TGCGCCAGCAGCTTGGTACTAGCGGGGGTTGAGACCCAGTACTTC. The rearrangement links TRBV5-1 to TRBJ2-5; 11 bases fit TRBD2. The CDR3 consists of 15 residues. The germline gives CDR1 SGHRS, CDR2 YFSETQ. Trimming took 0 bases from V and 5 from J; bases not matched to a gene: 3.

This chain links TRBV19 with TRBJ2-7; possible D gene TRBD1, 5 bases. Germline V gene lookup returns CDR1 LNHDA and CDR2 SQIVND (reference sequence). This CDR3 contains 14 residues. V dropped 8 bases and J dropped 0 bases, with 14 bases sitting between them. CDR3 coding DNA: TGTGCCAGTGCCAGTGGGGCAGCCTCCTACGAGCAGTACTTC. This translates into CASASGAASYEQYF.